One and the same sample provided the 21 T cell receptor beta chains below, sequenced in a study of blood T cells in healthy people across ages. With a J-beta primer mix and a sample-barcoded 5' primer, a second PCR ran about 7 to 11 cycles. TCRdb analysed the 5' RACE reads with MiXCR anew, one entry per CDR3 protein. This table holds about 1.6 million distinct CDR3 sequences, about 31% found once. Sample: blood. The receptor set was obtained from a woman aged 25 to 45 in good health.

The V and J genes are TRBV6-6 and TRBJ2-1; 10 positions agree with TRBD1. CDR1 MNHNY and CDR2 SVGAGI come from the germline V gene (reference sequence). V was pared by 7 bases and J by 5 bases, with 11 bases of the junction left unmatched. The CDR3 totals 16 residues. The CDR3 reads CASTYRGTGADNEQFF. The CDR3 region has the DNA TGTGCCAGCACCTACCGTGGGACAGGGGCTGACAATGAGCAGTTCTTC.

The rearrangement uses TRBV21-1 and TRBJ1-5; the D call TRBD1 from the table was never checked on the DNA. TRBV21-1 is a listed pseudogene. The CDR3 contains 19 residues. The CDR3 here is CARWDRQKRSEAGNQPQHF. Here the CDR3 DNA reads TGTGCCAGGTGGGACAGGCAAAAGAGGTCGGAAGCGGGCAATCAGCCCCAGCATTTT.

This clonotype showed up just a few times. The chain recombines TRBV10-3 with TRBJ2-5; no definite D call. The better agreement between TRBJ2-7 and the DNA end casts doubt on the J call. The V gene's germline CDR1 is ENHRY and CDR2 SYGVKD. The CDR3 covers 13 residues. The CDR3 here is CAISESLLVEQYF. The CDR3 DNA sequence: TGTGCCATCAGTGAAAGTCTTCTGGTCGAGCAGTACTTC.

The chain links TRBV30 to TRBJ1-5, with 7 bases identical to TRBD1. CDR1 GTSNPN and CDR2 SVGIG come from the germline V gene (reference sequence). There are 14 residues in the CDR3. The J segment lost 6 bases and the V segment lost 1 base, leaving 6 bases of the junction unmatched. The CDR3 sequence is CAWSGRQGGQPQHF. CDR3 DNA: TGTGCCTGGAGTGGGAGACAGGGTGGTCAGCCCCAGCATTTT.

The CDR3 bases are TGTGCCAGCAGTGAAGCGGGGGTTCGCGAGCAGTACTTC. Its translation is CASSEAGVREQYF. The chain uses TRBV6-1 and TRBJ2-7; D tentatively reads TRBD1 or TRBD2 (5 bases each). Germline values: CDR1 MNHNS, CDR2 SASEGT. The CDR3 is 13 amino acids. The V and J ends lost 0 bases and 6 bases respectively, with 9 bases between them.

For this clonotype: With a much larger clone just one base away, this may be a read error. This chain connects TRBV7-9 to TRBJ2-1; D possibly matches TRBD1 or TRBD2 (6 bases each). The length of the CDR3 is 12 residues. Germline V CDR1 and CDR2: SEHNR, FQNEAQ (reference sequence). CDR3 amino acids: CASGGQYNKQFF. CDR3 sequence (DNA): TGTGCCAGCGGGGGGCAGTACAATAAGCAGTTCTTC.

The rearrangement links TRBV6-1 to TRBJ2-1, with 10 bases aligning to TRBD1. Trimming took 2 bases from V and 6 from J; bases not matched to a gene: 4. Germline values: CDR1 MNHNS, CDR2 SASEGT. CDR3 length equals 15 residues. This CDR3 reads CASSEWGQGSNEQFF. CDR3 in DNA: TGTGCCAGCAGTGAATGGGGACAGGGGTCCAATGAGCAGTTCTTC.

There are a few counts of this clonotype. The rearrangement uses TRBV3-1 and TRBJ2-7, with a possible D match to TRBD2 (6 bases). The CDR3 spans 13 residues. Germline CDR1 reads LGHDT; CDR2 reads YNNKEL (reference sequence). V lost 8 bases and J lost 0, with 11 bases in between. In nucleotides, the CDR3 is TGTGCCAGCCTCGGGCGGGGCTCCTACGAGCAGTACTTC. Translated, it gives CASLGRGSYEQYF.

The genes are TRBV9 and TRBJ2-5, with D possibly TRBD1 on 6 matching bases. The CDR3 consists of 15 residues. Germline CDR1 and CDR2: SGDLS and YYNGEE. V was shortened by 0 bases and J by 2 bases, with 11 bases between the two germline ends. The CDR3 reads CASSVGGQVQETQYF. CDR3 nucleotide sequence: TGTGCCAGCAGCGTAGGGGGACAAGTGCAAGAGACCCAGTACTTC. The full variable domain, with the rest looked up from reference TRBV9 and TRBJ2-5, is DSGVTQTPKHLITATGQRVTLRCSPRSGDLSVYWYQQSLDQGLQFLIQYYNGEERAKGNILERFSAQQFPDLHSELNLSSLELGDSALYFCASSVGGQVQETQYFGPGTRLLVL.

The rearrangement uses TRBV19 and TRBJ1-1; weak D call: TRBD1 (5 bases). This CDR3 comprises 15 residues. The germline V gene has CDR1 LNHDA and CDR2 SQIVND (reference sequence). The V end was cut by 6 bases, the J end by 4 bases, with 18 bases between. CDR3 sequence: CASSTGRTWGTEAFF. CDR3 DNA: TGTGCCAGTAGCACGGGACGGACTTGGGGCACTGAAGCTTTCTTT. The full variable domain, in which reference TRBV19 and TRBJ1-1 provide the parts outside the CDR3, is DGGITQSPKYLFRKEGQNVTLSCEQNLNHDAMYWYRQDPGQGLRLIYYSQIVNDFQKGDIAEGYSVSREKKESFPLTVTSAQKNPTAFYLCASSTGRTWGTEAFFGQGTRLTVV.

This chain uses TRBV6-1 with TRBJ2-1; 7 bases align to TRBD2. Trimming cost V 0 bases and J 1 base; bases outside gene matches: 6. Germline V gives CDR1 MNHNS, CDR2 SASEGT. This CDR3 has 17 residues. The CDR3 loop is CASSEAGGSLSYNEQFF. CDR3 sequence (DNA): TGTGCCAGCAGTGAAGCGGGGGGGAGTCTATCCTACAATGAGCAGTTCTTC.

This clonotype was counted only a few times. The V call is TRBV13, the J call TRBJ2-7; tentatively, D is TRBD2 (5 bases). V gave up 5 bases and J gave up 1 base, with 15 bases separating them. The CDR3 is 15 amino acids. Germline V lookup: CDR1 PRHDT, CDR2 FYEKMQ (reference sequence). CDR3 bases: TGTGCCAGCAGCCCTAGCCAGCGGTTATCCTACGAGCAGTACTTC. This encodes CASSPSQRLSYEQYF.

V usage is TRBV3-1 and J usage is TRBJ2-1; D is possibly TRBD2 (6 bases). The CDR3 is 15 amino acids. CDR1 LGHDT and CDR2 YNNKEL come from the germline V gene (reference sequence). Deletions cut 1 base from V and 5 bases from J, with 12 bases between. CDR3 loop: CASSQGGGGNNEQFF. CDR3 DNA: TGTGCCAGCAGCCAAGGTGGGGGAGGCAACAATGAGCAGTTCTTC.

The table lists this clonotype with a few counts. The rearrangement joins TRBV20-1 to TRBJ1-1, with 7 bases lining up with TRBD1. Per germline, CDR1 DFQATT and CDR2 SNEGSKA (reference sequence). V shed 5 bases and J 4 bases; nucleotides not matched to a gene: 10. The CDR3 runs to 14 residues. CDR3 in DNA: TGCAGTGCTTTAAAGGGACAGAGGGGCACTGAAGCTTTCTTT. It translates to CSALKGQRGTEAFF.

This chain joins TRBV28 and TRBJ2-7, with 9 nucleotides matching TRBD2. This CDR3 has 13 amino acids. V dropped 7 bases and J dropped 4; count of bases not matched to a gene: 5. Germline CDR1 is MDHEN and CDR2 is SYDVKM. The CDR3 protein is CASTIAGAYEQYF. CDR3 nucleotides: TGTGCCAGCACAATAGCGGGAGCGTACGAGCAGTACTTC.

This clonotype appeared a few times. The chain combines TRBV4-1 with TRBJ2-2; TRBD1 matches 9 bases. The CDR3 is 16 amino acids. V lost 3 bases to trimming and J lost 2 bases; unmatched junction nucleotides: 4. The germline gives CDR1 MGHRA, CDR2 YSYEKL. In DNA, the CDR3 is TGCGCCAGCAGCCAGGACAGGGGTAGAAACACCGGGGAGCTGTTTTTT. Encoded protein: CASSQDRGRNTGELFF.

There are many counts of this clonotype. The chain combines TRBV4-1 with TRBJ2-3, with D unclear. This CDR3 comprises 15 residues. Germline-derived CDR1 and CDR2 are MGHRA and YSYEKL. V was trimmed by 0 bases and J by 2 bases, leaving 9 bases between them. The CDR3 spells CASSQEGTVTDTQYF. As DNA, the CDR3 is TGCGCCAGCAGCCAAGAGGGAACCGTCACAGATACGCAGTATTTT.

The table lists this clonotype with a few counts. V is TRBV9 and J is TRBJ2-7, with a possible D match to TRBD1 (5 bases). The J call could be wrong; TRBJ2-5 is a better fit for the DNA end. CDR3 size: 13 residues. Germline V lookup: CDR1 SGDLS, CDR2 YYNGEE. CDR3 loop: CASSAIRGETQYF. DNA of the CDR3: TGTGCCAGCAGCGCAATAAGGGGAGAGACCCAGTACTTC.

The rearrangement joins TRBV10-1 to TRBJ2-1, with 8 bases aligning to TRBD1. The J call is doubtful: the DNA matches TRBJ2-7 better. The CDR3 is made up of 15 amino acids. From germline, CDR1 is WNHNN and CDR2 SYGVQD (reference sequence). CDR3 in DNA: TGCGCCAGCAGTTATGACAGGGGCGGTCTATCTAAGCAGTACTTC. Protein sequence: CASSYDRGGLSKQYF.

This chain joins TRBV4-1 and TRBJ2-1, with D perhaps TRBD1 (6 bases). Germline CDR1 is MGHRA and CDR2 is YSYEKL. With 2 bases removed from V and 7 bases from J, the gap between germline ends came to 12 bases. The CDR3 sequence is 14 residues long. The CDR3 protein is CASSQPHRGNEQFF. For the CDR3, the DNA is TGCGCCAGCAGCCAACCCCATAGGGGGAATGAGCAGTTCTTC.

This clonotype was observed at least ten times. The gene calls are TRBV6-6 and TRBJ2-6; either TRBD1 or TRBD2 may fit D (5 bases each). Germline V gene sequence: CDR1 MNHNY, CDR2 SVGAGI (reference sequence). The CDR3 loop spans 16 amino acids. Trimming stripped 0 bases from V and 2 bases from J, with 8 bases between. The CDR3 DNA reads TGTGCCAGCAGTTACTCGCTGGGGGCTGGGGCCAACGTCCTGACTTTC. Its translation is CASSYSLGAGANVLTF.